The next 29 T cell receptor beta chains were all read from a single sample in a study of control samples from healthy donors and cancer patients. The table came from immunoSEQ multiplex PCR; TCRdb's copy has only in-frame clones and leaves some out. The sample has approximately 150,000 clones; around nine tenths are singletons. Sequencing was carried out using blood. All receptors come from a woman between 25 and 40 years old in good health.

This sequence joins TRBV27 and TRBJ2-7; TRBD1 matches at 9 bases. Germline-derived CDR1 and CDR2 are MNHEY and SMNVEV (reference sequence). Losses at the gene ends were 0 bases for V and 3 bases for J; bases not matched to a gene: 6. The CDR3 is 16 amino acids. For the CDR3, the DNA is TGTGCCAGCAGTTTATCCGGGACAGGGATTGTCTACGAGCAGTACTTC. Translating it yields CASSLSGTGIVYEQYF.

This clone was recorded once. The chain combines TRBV30 with TRBJ1-2, with D perhaps TRBD1 (5 bases). Germline V gene sequence: CDR1 GTSNPN, CDR2 SVGIG (reference sequence). The CDR3 length is 13 residues. V lost 8 bases and J 8 bases, leaving 21 bases between the germline ends. CDR3 residues: CATTLGAVGGYTF. The CDR3 nucleotides read TGTGCCACAACTCTCGGGGCGGTGGGCGGCTACACCTTC.

This clone came up once. The chain couples TRBV7-9 to TRBJ2-2, with 7 bases that match TRBD2. CDR1 is SEHNR, CDR2 FQNEAQ, per germline (reference sequence). Trimming took 3 bases from V and 3 from J; bases not matched to a gene: 10. The CDR3 length is 17 residues. The CDR3 nucleotides are TGTGCCAGCAGCTTTAGTAGCGGCCGGGGGGACACCGGGGAGCTGTTTTTT. This sequence encodes CASSFSSGRGDTGELFF.

The chain is built from TRBV27 and TRBJ1-5; a weak D match, TRBD1 (5 bases). CDR3 size: 15 residues. Germline values: CDR1 MNHEY, CDR2 SMNVEV (reference sequence). The V end lost 5 bases, the J end lost 0 bases, and 11 bases lay between the germline ends. DNA for the CDR3: TGTGCCAGCAGTACCCAGGGTTATAGCAATCAGCCCCAGCATTTT. Translated, it gives CASSTQGYSNQPQHF.

The chain links TRBV5-1 to TRBJ2-7; 9 bases agree with TRBD2. This CDR3 is built from 14 residues. V was pared by 3 bases and J by 5 bases, with 6 bases of the junction left unmatched. Germline V CDR1 and CDR2: SGHRS, YFSETQ. In DNA form, the CDR3 reads TGCGCCAGCAGCTCCGGGACTAGCCCCCACGAGCAGTACTTC. Amino acid sequence: CASSSGTSPHEQYF. Drawing the rest from reference TRBV5-1 and TRBJ2-7, the complete variable domain is KAGVTQTPRYLIKTRGQQVTLSCSPISGHRSVSWYQQTPGQGLQFLFEYFSETQRNKGNFPGRFSGRQFSNSRSEMNVSTLELGDSALYLCASSSGTSPHEQYFGPGTRLTVT.

This clone was seen only once. The rearrangement joins TRBV7-9 to TRBJ2-3; D is unclear. This CDR3 has 13 residues. Germline CDR1 reads SEHNR; CDR2 reads FQNEAQ (reference sequence). Between the trimmed V and J ends, which lost 5 bases and 5 bases, there was a span of 11 bases. CDR3 protein: CASSGPRLDTQYF. DNA of the CDR3: TGTGCCAGCAGCGGTCCGAGGTTAGATACGCAGTATTTT.

The chain employs TRBV10-3 and TRBJ1-2; TRBD1 is a possible D gene (5 bases). The CDR3 sequence is 12 residues long. Germline V lookup: CDR1 ENHRY, CDR2 SYGVKD. Trimming cost V 3 bases and J 8 bases, with 10 bases left between them. Here the CDR3 reads CAISDAGRGYTF. For the CDR3, the DNA is TGTGCCATCAGTGATGCAGGGAGAGGCTACACCTTC.

In DNA, the CDR3 is TGTGCCAGCAGCGGGGATAACTATGGCTACACCTTC. Protein product: CASSGDNYGYTF. This sequence joins TRBV21-1 and TRBJ1-2. TRBV21-1 is designated a pseudogene. The CDR3 sequence is 12 residues long.

The rearrangement links TRBV27 to TRBJ2-5; 7 nucleotides agree with TRBD2. J gave up 5 bases and V 2 bases, and 8 bases lay outside the gene matches. The CDR3 loop spans 15 amino acids. Germline-derived CDR1 and CDR2 are MNHEY and SMNVEV (reference sequence). The CDR3 here is CASSLGGGPQETQYF. Here the CDR3 DNA reads TGTGCCAGCAGTTTAGGGGGAGGGCCGCAGGAGACCCAGTACTTC.

The chain has TRBV7-9 and TRBJ2-3; D unclear. The CDR3 spans 15 residues. Trimming left V 6 bases short and J 0 bases short, with 13 bases between. CDR1 is SEHNR, CDR2 FQNEAQ, per germline (reference sequence). This chain's CDR3 is CASRMPASSTDTQYF. Written as DNA, the CDR3 is TGTGCCAGCAGAATGCCGGCTAGTAGCACAGATACGCAGTATTTT.

This clone was picked up one time. In DNA form, the CDR3 reads TGTGCCAGCAGCCCTACAGGGGCCGGGGAGCTGTTTTTT. Its protein is CASSPTGAGELFF. The chain uses TRBV7-9 and TRBJ2-2; TRBD1 matches 7 bases. After removal of 5 bases from V and 6 bases from J, the junction contained 3 bases not matched to a gene. There are 13 residues in the CDR3. Germline-derived CDR1 and CDR2 are SEHNR and FQNEAQ (reference sequence).

This sequence joins TRBV5-1 and TRBJ1-1; no clear D gene. Germline CDR1 and CDR2: SGHRS and YFSETQ. V lost 0 bases, J lost 0 bases, and 6 bases lay in between. This CDR3 has 14 residues. CDR3 DNA sequence: TGCGCCAGCAGCTTGGGGCACTTGAACACTGAAGCTTTCTTT. It yields the protein CASSLGHLNTEAFF.

This chain links TRBV5-1 with TRBJ2-2, with D uncertain. The CDR3 contains 14 residues. V lost 4 bases, J lost 0 bases, and 7 bases lay in between. Looked up from germline, CDR1 is SGHRS and CDR2 is YFSETQ. The CDR3 is CASSLNSNTGELFF. The CDR3 DNA is TGCGCCAGCAGCCTTAACTCGAACACCGGGGAGCTGTTTTTT.

This chain links TRBV30 with TRBJ1-1, with D perhaps TRBD1 (6 bases). V lost 0 bases, J lost 2 bases, and 10 bases lay in between. This CDR3 comprises 14 residues. Germline CDR1 and CDR2: GTSNPN and SVGIG (reference sequence). In nucleotides, the CDR3 is TGTGCCTGGAGTGTACCCAGGGGAAACACTGAAGCTTTCTTT. Its translation is CAWSVPRGNTEAFF.

This sequence joins TRBV6-2 or TRBV6-3 and TRBJ2-5, with 13 positions matching TRBD2. The germline V gene has CDR1 MNHEY and CDR2 SVGEGT. CDR3 length: 17 amino acids. The V segment lost 0 bases and the J segment 4 bases; nucleotides outside the gene matches: 5. The CDR3 DNA reads as TGTGCCAGCAGTTACTCGACTAGCGGGAGGAGAAGAGAGACCCAGTACTTC. Translated: CASSYSTSGRRRETQYF.

J is TRBJ1-3 and V is TRBV9; D remains unclear. This CDR3 has 14 residues. V was shortened by 0 bases and J by 8 bases, with 12 bases between the two germline ends. Germline V CDR1 and CDR2: SGDLS, YYNGEE. DNA of the CDR3: TGTGCCAGCAGCGTAGTGGGCAGCGCGGACACCATATATTTT. Residues: CASSVVGSADTIYF.

The CDR3 DNA follows: TGTGCCAGCACCCCTTACCTAGCGGCCTCCTACGAGCAGTACTTC. Amino acid sequence: CASTPYLAASYEQYF. The chain uses TRBV7-2 and TRBJ2-7, with 7 bases lining up with TRBD2. With V trimmed by 7 bases and J by 0 bases, 9 bases remained unmatched. Germline CDR1 reads SGHTA; CDR2 reads FQGNSA. This CDR3 region has 15 residues.

The chain joins TRBV7-2 to TRBJ2-7; TRBD1 agrees at 8 bases. CDR1 SGHTA and CDR2 FQGNSA come from the germline V gene. The junction had 5 bases not matched to a gene; V was cut back by 3 bases and J by 4 bases. The CDR3 contains 14 residues. The CDR3 sequence: CASSFNQGAYEQYF. CDR3 in DNA: TGTGCCAGCAGCTTCAATCAGGGGGCGTACGAGCAGTACTTC.

This clone came up once. The chain is built from TRBV27 and TRBJ2-7; 8 bases fit TRBD1. J lost 5 bases, V lost 6 bases, and 18 bases had no gene match. The CDR3 is 17 amino acids. Germline-derived CDR1 and CDR2 are MNHEY and SMNVEV (reference sequence). The CDR3 sequence is CASRPGGYSLSPNEQYF. In DNA form, the CDR3 reads TGTGCCAGCAGGCCAGGGGGCTACAGCCTTTCCCCCAACGAGCAGTACTTC.

The chain uses TRBV5-1 and TRBJ2-3; D is undetermined. CDR3 length: 14 amino acids. V dropped 6 bases and J dropped 1 base, with 12 bases sitting between them. CDR1 and CDR2 from the germline V gene are SGHRS and YFSETQ. The CDR3 sequence: CASTYGTGTDTQYF. The CDR3 DNA follows: TGCGCCAGCACCTATGGTACGGGCACAGATACGCAGTATTTT.

V usage is TRBV5-6 and J usage is TRBJ2-1; D remains ambiguous. V was shortened by 2 bases and J by 14 bases, with 14 bases between the two germline ends. Germline-derived CDR1 and CDR2 are SGHDT and YYEEEE. The CDR3 totals 12 residues. CDR3 DNA sequence: TGTGCCAGCAGCTTTTCCGGGCGATCGGAGTTCTTC. Its protein is CASSFSGRSEFF.

This chain links TRBV11-2 with TRBJ2-3, with D hard to call. Trimming removed 1 base at V and 0 bases at J, with 8 bases between. The CDR3 extends over 15 amino acids. Germline V gives CDR1 SGHAT, CDR2 FQNNGV. Here the CDR3 reads CASSLGASSTDTQYF. The CDR3 coding sequence is TGTGCCAGCAGCTTAGGAGCTTCTAGCACAGATACGCAGTATTTT.

The chain couples TRBV5-6 to TRBJ2-3, with no clear D. V was shortened by 4 bases and J by 0 bases, with 9 bases between the two germline ends. The germline V gene encodes CDR1 SGHDT and CDR2 YYEEEE. The CDR3 totals 14 residues. The CDR3 sequence: CASSLLVSTDTQYF. The CDR3 bases are TGTGCCAGCAGCCTCCTGGTCAGCACAGATACGCAGTATTTT.

V and J are TRBV6-5 and TRBJ2-7; D tentatively fits TRBD1 or TRBD2 (6 bases each). V was shortened by 5 bases and J by 3 bases, with 17 bases between the two germline ends. Germline CDR1 MNHEY, CDR2 SVGAGI. This CDR3 has 15 amino acids. CDR3 sequence: CASSNGQGGLYEQYF. CDR3 in DNA: TGTGCCAGCAGTAATGGACAAGGGGGGCTCTACGAGCAGTACTTC.

This chain links TRBV2 with TRBJ1-2; 7 positions match TRBD1. CDR3 length equals 12 residues. Trimming took 8 bases from V and 2 from J; bases not matched to a gene: 2. Germline V CDR1 and CDR2: SNHLY, FYNNEI. The CDR3 bases are TGTGCCAGCCGGGACAGAAACTATGGCTACACCTTC. This encodes CASRDRNYGYTF.

This chain links TRBV6-6 with TRBJ2-6, with D hard to call. CDR3 length: 16 amino acids. V was clipped by 2 bases and J by 0 bases, with 8 bases between them. CDR1 is MNHNY, CDR2 SVGAGI, per germline (reference sequence). CDR3 amino acids: CASSYAHHSGANVLTF. The CDR3 DNA sequence: TGTGCCAGCAGTTACGCTCATCACTCTGGGGCCAACGTCCTGACTTTC.

This chain connects TRBV9 to TRBJ2-2, with 11 bases aligning to TRBD2. V lost 2 bases to trimming and J lost 6 bases; unmatched junction nucleotides: 12. This CDR3 region has 18 residues. In germline, CDR1 is SGDLS, CDR2 YYNGEE. The CDR3 is CASSVLAGGYDNAGELFF. The CDR3 nucleotides are TGTGCCAGCAGCGTCTTAGCGGGAGGGTACGATAACGCCGGGGAGCTGTTTTTT.

This chain links TRBV4-2 with TRBJ1-1; D gene uncertain. Germline V lookup: CDR1 LGHNA, CDR2 YNFKEQ. Trimming pared 0 bases from V and 2 bases from J, leaving 7 bases between. The CDR3 loop spans 14 amino acids. The CDR3, as DNA: TGTGCCAGCAGCCAAGAGTCGGTAAACACTGAAGCTTTCTTT. Translating it yields CASSQESVNTEAFF.

The rearrangement uses TRBV12-3 or TRBV12-4 and TRBJ2-2, with unresolved D. CDR3 length equals 12 residues. V dropped 5 bases and J dropped 5 bases, with 6 bases sitting between them. In DNA, the CDR3 is TGTGCCAGCAGTCCCGAGACCGGGGAGCTGTTTTTT. Its protein product is CASSPETGELFF.